This T cell receptor (beta chain) was sequenced for a study of T cells expressing NK-cell markers. At the level of the study: Sorted CD3+CD56+NKG2C+, CD3+CD56+NKG2C- and CD3+CD56-NKG2C+ T cells provided the TCR beta repertoires. Within the sequenced cohort of eight donors, seven exhibited HCMV seropositivity and one was seronegative. Whole-study findings and limits: The dominant NKG2C+ clonotypes represented 1.0-7.0% of CD8+ T cells in more than five donors.

Regarding this clonotype: The antigen remains undetermined.

For each CDR3 protein, TCRdb gives one entry from its re-call of the 5' RACE reads, without DNA. This listing includes under 600,000 distinct CDR3 sequences. The CDR3 length is 16 residues. CDR1 LGHNA and CDR2 YNFKEQ come from the germline V gene. The clonotype was recovered from a woman between 45 and 65 years old in good health. The sample was blood T cells: a sorted CD56 or NKG2C T cell subset, CD4+ or CD8+ T cells, or bulk PBMC T cells (not recorded which). V and J are TRBV4-2 and TRBJ2-1. This chain's CDR3 is CASSQVTAYSYNEQFF.